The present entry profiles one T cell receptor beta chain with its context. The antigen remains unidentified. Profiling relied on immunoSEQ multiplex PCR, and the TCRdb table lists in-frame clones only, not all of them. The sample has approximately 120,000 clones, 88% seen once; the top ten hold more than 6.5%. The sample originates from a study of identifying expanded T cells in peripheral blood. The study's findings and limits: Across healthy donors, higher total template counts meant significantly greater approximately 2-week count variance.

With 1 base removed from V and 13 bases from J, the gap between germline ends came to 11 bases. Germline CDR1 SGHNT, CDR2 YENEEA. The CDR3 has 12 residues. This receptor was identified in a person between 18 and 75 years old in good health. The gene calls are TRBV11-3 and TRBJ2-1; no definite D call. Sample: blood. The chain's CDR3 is CASSLGVGIQFF. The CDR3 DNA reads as TGTGCCAGCAGCTTAGGGGTGGGAATTCAGTTCTTC.